This TCR beta chain was found in a study of T cells in Graves' hyperthyroidism and ophthalmopathy. Amplified TCR beta CDR3 regions came from RNA transcripts. The study used the HTBI primer set for a first-round RT-PCR of the TCR CDR3. Each CDR3 protein is one row after TCRdb ran MiXCR on the multiplex PCR reads. Seen here are hundreds of thousands of distinct CDR3 sequences, more than 30% observed once, and the top ten hold over 8%. Disease duration under 2 months; hyperthyroidism patients were aged 18 to 65. Material: blood. The receptor's source is a man between 18 and 29 years old with Graves' hyperthyroidism.

CDR3 loop: CSASPRVEQYF. The CDR3 DNA sequence: TGCAGTGCTAGCCCCAGGGTCGAGCAGTACTTC. The rearrangement links TRBV20-1 to TRBJ2-7; weak D call: TRBD1 (5 bases). The CDR3 loop spans 11 amino acids. Germline CDR1 is DFQATT and CDR2 is SNEGSKA (reference sequence). Trimming cost V 3 bases and J 6 bases, with 9 bases left between them.